Listed here are 24 T cell receptor beta chains from one sample, sequenced in a study of blood T cells in healthy people across ages. A second roughly 6 to 12 cycle PCR used barcoded and J-beta primers. TCRdb analysed the 5' RACE reads with MiXCR anew, one entry per CDR3 protein. Seen here are 550,000 to 700,000 distinct CDR3 sequences, 25% to 30% observed once, and the top ten hold 18%. The sample consisted of blood. The origin of the receptors is a woman in her sixties or seventies in good health.

This sequence joins TRBV5-1 and TRBJ2-7; D is unclear. The CDR3 totals 15 residues. Germline CDR1 SGHRS, CDR2 YFSETQ. Trimming stripped 2 bases from V and 5 bases from J, with 17 bases between. DNA for the CDR3: TGCGCCAGCAGCTTTGTAGACCGGGCCAAGGACGAGCAGTACTTC. Translation gives CASSFVDRAKDEQYF.

The rearrangement links TRBV28 to TRBJ2-5; 7 positions match TRBD2. Germline trimming cut 7 bases from V and 4 bases from J; bases unmatched to any gene: 9. CDR3 size: 14 residues. The germline V gene has CDR1 MDHEN and CDR2 SYDVKM. The DNA of the CDR3 is TGTGCCAGCATCCTTGCGGGGAGGGGAGAGACCCAGTACTTC. Translated, it gives CASILAGRGETQYF.

The V call is TRBV20-1, the J call TRBJ2-2; D gene ambiguous. This CDR3 is 14 amino acids long. The V end lost 2 bases, the J end lost 7 bases, and 14 bases lay between the germline ends. Germline lookup yields CDR1 DFQATT and CDR2 SNEGSKA (reference sequence). Here the CDR3 DNA reads TGCAGTGCTAGAACCCCCGGACCTGTCGGGGAGCTGTTTTTT. It yields the protein CSARTPGPVGELFF.

This chain links TRBV4-3 with TRBJ1-1, with 8 nucleotides matching TRBD1. The junction had 8 bases not matched to a gene; V was cut back by 3 bases and J by 5 bases. CDR3 length: 15 amino acids. Germline V CDR1 and CDR2: LGHNA, YSLEER. The CDR3 coding sequence is TGCGCCAGCAGCCAGGACAGGGCTGAGACGACTGAAGCTTTCTTT. Encoded protein: CASSQDRAETTEAFF.

This clonotype was detected a few times. The chain is built from TRBV11-1 and TRBJ1-5, with TRBD1 as a possible D gene (6 bases). This CDR3 is built from 17 residues. V was pared by 5 bases and J by 2 bases, with 19 bases between. Looked up from germline, CDR1 is SGHAT and CDR2 is FQDESV (reference sequence). CDR3 amino acids: CASSSASRQVRNQPQHF. For the CDR3, the DNA is TGTGCCAGCAGCAGTGCCTCACGACAGGTACGCAATCAGCCCCAGCATTTT.

This CDR3 reads CASSLERTRSTGELFF. The CDR3 DNA sequence: TGTGCCAGCAGCTTAGAGAGGACTAGGTCTACCGGGGAGCTGTTTTTT. The chain joins TRBV7-2 to TRBJ2-2, with 7 positions matching TRBD2. Germline CDR1 and CDR2: SGHTA and FQGNSA. This CDR3 has 16 amino acids. After removal of 1 base from V and 5 bases from J, the junction contained 7 bases not matched to a gene.

Comment on this clonotype: A read error is likely, as this CDR3 ends without the conserved phenylalanine or tryptophan. The chain recombines TRBV6-1 with TRBJ1-1; D unresolved. Trimming shortened V by 3 bases and J by 3 bases, and 8 bases separated the two germline ends. The CDR3 contains 13 residues. Per the germline V gene, CDR1 is MNHNS and CDR2 is SASEGT. CDR3 nucleotides: TGTGCCAGCAGTGATGACTGGGACACTGAAGCTTTCCTT. As protein: CASSDDWDTEAFL.

The chain couples TRBV10-2 to TRBJ1-4; D may be TRBD1 (5 bases). Germline-derived CDR1 and CDR2 are WSHSY and SAAADI. V was pared by 2 bases and J by 5 bases, with 12 bases between. The length of the CDR3 is 15 residues. Here the CDR3 reads CASSERSSGNEKLFF. For the CDR3, the DNA is TGCGCCAGCAGTGAGAGGTCGTCAGGGAATGAAAAACTGTTTTTT.

The sample holds many counts of this clonotype. The rearrangement joins TRBV20-1 to TRBJ1-1, with 8 bases lining up with TRBD1. The CDR3 loop spans 13 amino acids. Trimming at V came to 5 bases and at J to 5 bases, leaving 7 bases not matched to a gene. Germline CDR1 and CDR2: DFQATT and SNEGSKA (reference sequence). The CDR3: CSAPRTGRTEAFF. The CDR3 DNA is TGCAGTGCTCCCAGGACAGGGAGAACTGAAGCTTTCTTT.

The J gene is TRBJ2-1, the V gene TRBV20-1; TRBD1 is a possible D gene (6 bases). The CDR3 sequence is 16 residues long. The ends were cut back, 0 bases at V and 1 base at J, with 13 bases in the middle. Per the germline V gene, CDR1 is DFQATT and CDR2 is SNEGSKA (reference sequence). This CDR3 is CSARDHGTLSYNEQFF. The CDR3 DNA follows: TGCAGTGCTAGAGATCATGGGACACTTTCCTACAATGAGCAGTTCTTC.

This clonotype was recorded many times. The chain joins TRBV5-5 to TRBJ1-2; 8 nucleotides agree with TRBD1. V gave up 0 bases and J gave up 5 bases; unmatched junction bases: 3. This CDR3 contains 14 residues. Germline V gene sequence: CDR1 SGHKS, CDR2 YYEKEE (reference sequence). The CDR3 DNA sequence: TGTGCCAGCAGCTTGGGACAGGGGTTTTATGGCTACACCTTC. Protein sequence: CASSLGQGFYGYTF.

This clonotype ranks as medium-sized. The chain has TRBV6-1 and TRBJ2-7; D remains unclear. Germline values: CDR1 MNHNS, CDR2 SASEGT. CDR3 size: 14 residues. V lost 6 bases, J lost 0 bases, and 12 bases lay in between. The CDR3 nucleotides read TGTGCCAGCAGGGACGCTACCGACTCCTACGAGCAGTACTTC. Translation gives CASRDATDSYEQYF.

There are a few counts of this clonotype. V is TRBV9 and J is TRBJ1-4; D call uncertain. The CDR3 sequence is 14 residues long. Germline-derived CDR1 and CDR2 are SGDLS and YYNGEE. V gave up 3 bases and J gave up 6 bases, with 12 bases separating them. The CDR3 spells CASSATGADEKLFF. DNA of the CDR3: TGTGCCAGCAGCGCGACGGGCGCTGATGAAAAACTGTTTTTT.

V and J are TRBV6-2 or TRBV6-3 and TRBJ1-1; no clear D gene. Germline loops: CDR1 MNHEY, CDR2 SVGEGT. V gave up 6 bases and J gave up 2 bases, with 13 bases separating them. This CDR3 is built from 14 residues. The CDR3 sequence is CASRPPTDNTEAFF. CDR3 nucleotides: TGTGCCAGCAGACCACCAACAGACAACACTGAAGCTTTCTTT.

The rearrangement links TRBV20-1 to TRBJ1-1; D possibly corresponds to TRBD1 (5 bases). Per the germline V gene, CDR1 is DFQATT and CDR2 is SNEGSKA (reference sequence). Trimming shortened V by 8 bases and J by 4 bases, and 14 bases separated the two germline ends. The CDR3 spans 12 residues. The CDR3 bases are TGCAGTTCGACAGCGGGGCTCACTGAAGCTTTCTTT. This translates into CSSTAGLTEAFF.

This clonotype was counted once. This rearrangement joins TRBV5-1 to TRBJ2-2; TRBD1 matches at 8 bases. Trimming cost V 0 bases and J 6 bases; bases outside gene matches: 4. The length of the CDR3 is 15 residues. CDR1 is SGHRS and CDR2 is YFSETQ in the germline V gene. This chain's CDR3 is CASSLGTGYPGELFF. The CDR3 DNA sequence: TGCGCCAGCAGCTTGGGGACAGGGTACCCCGGGGAGCTGTTTTTT.

The rearrangement joins TRBV5-1 to TRBJ2-5; 12 bases are a match to TRBD2. With V trimmed by 8 bases and J by 3 bases, 8 bases remained unmatched. CDR3 length: 15 residues. Germline V lookup: CDR1 SGHRS, CDR2 YFSETQ. The CDR3 DNA follows: TGCGCCAGTAGCATCAGGACTAGCGGGGAAGAGACCCAGTACTTC. Translated: CASSIRTSGEETQYF.

The sample holds a few counts of this clonotype. The gene calls are TRBV2 and TRBJ2-3, with a possible D match to TRBD1 (6 bases). Germline V gene lookup returns CDR1 SNHLY and CDR2 FYNNEI. CDR3 length equals 15 residues. With 3 bases removed from V and 2 bases from J, the gap between germline ends came to 12 bases. The chain's CDR3 is CASSDSYRATDTQYF. CDR3 coding DNA: TGTGCCAGCAGTGATTCATACAGGGCCACAGATACGCAGTATTTT.

This clonotype was recorded a few times. The chain has TRBV20-1 and TRBJ1-2; 11 bases line up with TRBD1. CDR1 and CDR2 from the germline V gene are DFQATT and SNEGSKA (reference sequence). This CDR3 contains 15 residues. V lost 3 bases and J lost 4; bases outside the gene matches: 7. The CDR3 DNA is TGCAGTGCTAGCGGGACAGGGGGGAAGTTCTATGGCTACACCTTC. Protein product: CSASGTGGKFYGYTF.

In regard to this clonotype: One junction end does not reproduce the germline sequence, and a read error may be involved. The rearrangement joins TRBV5-1 to TRBJ1-4; 8 bases map to TRBD1. Germline loops: CDR1 SGHRS, CDR2 YFSETQ. The CDR3 totals 15 residues. Here the CDR3 DNA reads TGCGCCGGCAGCCCTTGGACAGGGCAAAATGAAAAACTGTTTTTT. Amino acid sequence: CAGSPWTGQNEKLFF.

This clonotype occurred many times. The V and J genes are TRBV7-6 and TRBJ2-5, with D possibly TRBD2 on 6 matching bases. CDR3 length equals 13 residues. Trimming took off 3 bases at V and 4 bases at J, with 9 bases between the two ends. Germline V lookup: CDR1 SGHVS, CDR2 FNYEAQ. CDR3 bases: TGTGCCAGCAGCTTCGGACTAAGAGAGACCCAGTACTTC. Encoded protein: CASSFGLRETQYF.

This clonotype was counted a few times. The V gene is TRBV4-1, the J gene TRBJ2-1, with D possibly being TRBD1 or TRBD2 (5 bases each). Germline-derived CDR1 and CDR2 are MGHRA and YSYEKL. There are 13 residues in the CDR3. Trimming cost V 4 bases and J 12 bases, with 16 bases left between them. DNA of the CDR3: TGCGCCAGCAGCCTCCCACCGGGGACGGGGCAGTTCTTC. This translates into CASSLPPGTGQFF.

The chain carries TRBV5-1 and TRBJ2-1; TRBD2 aligns across 9 bases. Germline V gene sequence: CDR1 SGHRS, CDR2 YFSETQ. The ends lost 5 bases at V and 1 base at J; junction bases unmatched: 10. The CDR3 runs 17 residues. The CDR3 bases are TGCGCCAGCAGTCGACGAGGGAGCGGGGGGTCCTACAATGAGCAGTTCTTC. It codes for CASSRRGSGGSYNEQFF.

This clonotype has more than one count but fewer than ten. The V and J genes are TRBV27 and TRBJ1-4, with unresolved D. V was shortened by 5 bases and J by 7 bases, with 11 bases between the two germline ends. Germline-derived CDR1 and CDR2 are MNHEY and SMNVEV (reference sequence). The CDR3 has 13 amino acids. This chain's CDR3 is CASSRFGREKLFF. In DNA, the CDR3 is TGTGCCAGCAGTCGTTTTGGACGTGAAAAACTGTTTTTT.